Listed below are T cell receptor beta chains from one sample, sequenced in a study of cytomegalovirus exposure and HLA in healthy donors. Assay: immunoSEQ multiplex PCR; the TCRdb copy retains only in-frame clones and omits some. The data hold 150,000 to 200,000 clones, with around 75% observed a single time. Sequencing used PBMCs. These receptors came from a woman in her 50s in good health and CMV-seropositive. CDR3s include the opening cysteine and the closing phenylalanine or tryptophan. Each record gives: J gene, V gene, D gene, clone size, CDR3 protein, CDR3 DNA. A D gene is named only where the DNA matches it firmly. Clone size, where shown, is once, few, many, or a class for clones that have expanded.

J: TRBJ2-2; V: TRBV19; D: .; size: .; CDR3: CASSIDPVGAGGELFF; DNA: TGTGCCAGTAGTATAGATCCGGTGGGGGCTGGCGGGGAGCTGTTTTTT
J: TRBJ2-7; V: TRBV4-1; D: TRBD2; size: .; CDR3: CASSPYQGTRSSYEQYF; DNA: TGCGCCAGCAGCCCCTATCAGGGGACTAGGAGCTCCTACGAGCAGTACTTC
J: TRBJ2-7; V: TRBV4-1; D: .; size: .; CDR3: CASSQDWKQGTNYEQYF; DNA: TGCGCCAGCAGCCAAGACTGGAAGCAGGGAACGAACTACGAGCAGTACTTC
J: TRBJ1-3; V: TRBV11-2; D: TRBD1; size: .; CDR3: CASRRPGQGVGNTIYF; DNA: TGTGCCAGCAGACGTCCGGGACAGGGGGTTGGAAACACCATATATTTT
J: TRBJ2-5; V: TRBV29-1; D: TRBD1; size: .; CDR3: CSAPAQGGKETQYF; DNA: TGCAGCGCCCCCGCACAGGGGGGTAAGGAGACCCAGTACTTC
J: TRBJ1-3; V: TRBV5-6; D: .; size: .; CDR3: CASSSRGLSSGNTIYF; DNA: TGTGCCAGCAGTTCACGAGGCCTTAGCTCTGGAAACACCATATATTTT
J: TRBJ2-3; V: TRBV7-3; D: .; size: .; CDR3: CASSLDRTDTQYF; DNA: TGTGCCAGCAGCCTAGACAGGACAGATACGCAGTATTTT
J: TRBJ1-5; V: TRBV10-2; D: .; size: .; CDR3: CASSAGNQPQHF; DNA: TGCGCCAGCAGTGCGGGAAACCAGCCCCAGCATTTT
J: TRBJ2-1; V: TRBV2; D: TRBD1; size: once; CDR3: CASSRQGANDEQFF; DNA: TGTGCCAGCAGTCGACAGGGGGCTAACGATGAGCAGTTCTTC
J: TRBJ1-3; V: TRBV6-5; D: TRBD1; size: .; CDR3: CASRTGGGNTIYF; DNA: TGTGCCAGCCGGACAGGGGGTGGAAACACCATATATTTT
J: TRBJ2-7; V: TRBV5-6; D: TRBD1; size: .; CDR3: CASSGRTGGISEQYF; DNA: TGTGCCAGCAGCGGGCGGACAGGGGGCATCTCCGAGCAGTACTTC
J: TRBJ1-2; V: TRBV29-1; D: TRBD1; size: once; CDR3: CSVAGQGAEGYTF; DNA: TGCAGCGTAGCTGGACAGGGGGCGGAGGGCTACACCTTC
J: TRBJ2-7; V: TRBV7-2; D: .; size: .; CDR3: CASSITREQYF; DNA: TGTGCCAGCAGCATTACTAGGGAGCAGTACTTC
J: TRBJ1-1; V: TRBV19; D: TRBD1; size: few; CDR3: CASKTGALNTEAFF; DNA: TGTGCCAGTAAAACAGGGGCGTTGAACACTGAAGCTTTCTTT
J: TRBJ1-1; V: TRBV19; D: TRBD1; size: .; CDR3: CASSIGGQGGTEAFF; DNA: TGTGCCAGTAGTATAGGGGGGCAGGGGGGAACTGAAGCTTTCTTT
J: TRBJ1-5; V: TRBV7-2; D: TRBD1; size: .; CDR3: CASSLGTVSNQPQHF; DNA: TGTGCCAGCAGCTTGGGGACAGTGAGCAATCAGCCCCAGCATTTT
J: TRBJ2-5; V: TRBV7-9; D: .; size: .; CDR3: CASSPQAETQYF; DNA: TGTGCCAGCAGCCCTCAGGCAGAGACCCAGTACTTC
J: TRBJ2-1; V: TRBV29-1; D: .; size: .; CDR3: CSATSAELYNEQFF; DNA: TGCAGCGCTACTTCGGCGGAATTATACAATGAGCAGTTCTTC
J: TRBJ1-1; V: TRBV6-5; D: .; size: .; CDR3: CASSPYLDPNTEAFF; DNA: TGTGCCAGCAGCCCTTACCTAGACCCGAACACTGAAGCTTTCTTT
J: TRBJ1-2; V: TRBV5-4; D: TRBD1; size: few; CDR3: CASSRETGTAYGYTF; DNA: TGTGCCAGCAGCCGCGAAACCGGGACAGCATATGGCTACACCTTC
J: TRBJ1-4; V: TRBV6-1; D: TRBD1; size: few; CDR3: CASSVTGDNEKLFF; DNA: TGTGCCAGCAGTGTGACAGGGGATAATGAAAAACTGTTTTTT
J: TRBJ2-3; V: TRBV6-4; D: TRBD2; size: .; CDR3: CASSQRGADTQYF; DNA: TGTGCCAGCAGTCAGCGGGGGGCAGATACGCAGTATTTT
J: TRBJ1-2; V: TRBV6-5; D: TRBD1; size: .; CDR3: CASSIGTGGANGYTF; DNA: TGTGCCAGCAGTATCGGGACAGGGGGCGCAAATGGCTACACCTTC
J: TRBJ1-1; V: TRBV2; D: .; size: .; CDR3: CASSADKSLYTFF; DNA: TGTGCCAGCAGTGCGGACAAGAGTTTGTATACTTTCTTT
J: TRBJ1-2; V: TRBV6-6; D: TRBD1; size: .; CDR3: CASSYEGQGAYGYTF; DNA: TGTGCCAGCAGTTACGAAGGACAGGGTGCCTATGGCTACACCTTC
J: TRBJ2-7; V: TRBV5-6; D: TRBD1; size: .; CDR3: CASSLGQGPTYEQYF; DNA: TGTGCCAGCAGCTTGGGACAGGGGCCGACCTACGAGCAGTACTTC
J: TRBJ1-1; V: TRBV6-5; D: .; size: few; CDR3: CASSYRGKTGNTEAFF; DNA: TGTGCCAGCAGTTACCGGGGGAAGACGGGGAACACTGAAGCTTTCTTT
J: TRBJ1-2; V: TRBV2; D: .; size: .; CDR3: CASSEVERLVNYGYTF; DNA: TGTGCCAGCAGTGAAGTGGAGAGACTGGTTAACTATGGCTACACCTTC
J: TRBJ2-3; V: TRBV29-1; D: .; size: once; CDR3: CSARQDFPTDTQYF; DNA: TGCAGCGCCCGGCAGGACTTTCCCACAGATACGCAGTATTTT